A selection of T cell receptor beta chains follows, all from one sample in a study of CD8 T cells in ankylosing spondylitis. Using its own MiXCR run on the 5' RACE reads, TCRdb lists one record per CDR3 protein. The sample holds over 200,000 distinct CDR3 sequences, about 10% seen once. Material: blood, either unsorted or a sorted T cell fraction (not recorded which). These receptors were collected from a male donor with ankylosing spondylitis or in good health (not recorded which). Both conserved end residues are part of each CDR3. The order of the fields is V gene, J gene, clone size, D gene, CDR3 protein, CDR3 DNA. D genes are given only for firm matches. Clone size is given for some rows only: seen once, a few or many times, or a class if the clone is expanded.

V gene: TRBV5-1; J gene: TRBJ2-5; clone size: NA; D gene: NA; CDR3 protein: CASSPGRKETQYF; CDR3 DNA: TGCGCCAGCAGCCCGGGACGGAAAGAGACCCAGTACTTC
V gene: TRBV20-1; J gene: TRBJ2-2; clone size: few; D gene: TRBD2; CDR3 protein: CSARDRLAGGNTGELFF; CDR3 DNA: TGCAGTGCTAGAGACCGACTAGCGGGGGGGAACACCGGGGAGCTGTTTTTT
V gene: TRBV12-3/TRBV12-4; J gene: TRBJ1-4; clone size: many; D gene: NA; CDR3 protein: CASSSGHDNEKLFF; CDR3 DNA: TGTGCCAGCAGTTCGGGACACGATAATGAAAAACTGTTTTTT
V gene: TRBV28; J gene: TRBJ2-2; clone size: NA; D gene: NA; CDR3 protein: CASSLASSGELFF; CDR3 DNA: TGTGCCAGCAGTTTAGCCTCCTCCGGGGAGCTGTTTTTT
V gene: TRBV7-8; J gene: TRBJ1-5; clone size: NA; D gene: NA; CDR3 protein: CASSLADSWNQPQHF; CDR3 DNA: TGTGCCAGCAGCTTAGCGGACAGTTGGAATCAGCCCCAGCATTTT
V gene: TRBV4-2; J gene: TRBJ2-3; clone size: NA; D gene: NA; CDR3 protein: CASRTGDTRYF; CDR3 DNA: TGTGCCAGCAGAACTGGAGATACGCGGTATTTT
V gene: TRBV5-1; J gene: TRBJ2-7; clone size: many; D gene: NA; CDR3 protein: CASSLEHRYEQYF; CDR3 DNA: TGCGCCAGCAGCTTGGAACACCGGTACGAGCAGTACTTC
V gene: TRBV27; J gene: TRBJ2-1; clone size: NA; D gene: NA; CDR3 protein: CASSIRGRNSYNEQFF; CDR3 DNA: TGTGCCAGCAGTATCAGGGGCAGGAACTCCTACAATGAGCAGTTCTTC
V gene: TRBV5-1; J gene: TRBJ2-2; clone size: NA; D gene: TRBD1; CDR3 protein: CASSLQGQGATGELFF; CDR3 DNA: TGCGCCAGCAGCTTGCAGGGGCAGGGGGCGACCGGGGAGCTGTTTTTT
V gene: TRBV7-9; J gene: TRBJ1-5; clone size: few; D gene: NA; CDR3 protein: CASSFTAADQPQHF; CDR3 DNA: TGTGCCAGCAGCTTTACGGCGGCGGATCAGCCCCAGCATTTT
V gene: TRBV20-1; J gene: TRBJ2-7; clone size: many; D gene: NA; CDR3 protein: CSAGMAEREPYEQYF; CDR3 DNA: TGCAGTGCCGGAATGGCGGAGAGAGAGCCCTACGAGCAGTACTTC
V gene: TRBV5-1; J gene: TRBJ2-7; clone size: NA; D gene: NA; CDR3 protein: CASSLSLNYEQYF; CDR3 DNA: TGCGCCAGCAGCTTAAGCCTTAACTACGAGCAGTACTTC
V gene: TRBV5-1; J gene: TRBJ2-3; clone size: many; D gene: TRBD2; CDR3 protein: CASSLLPPSGGPSTDTQYF; CDR3 DNA: TGCGCCAGCAGCTTACTCCCCCCCTCGGGAGGACCTAGCACAGATACGCAGTATTTT
V gene: TRBV14; J gene: TRBJ2-5; clone size: many; D gene: NA; CDR3 protein: CASSQERRVQETQYF; CDR3 DNA: TGTGCCAGCAGCCAAGAGCGGCGGGTACAAGAGACCCAGTACTTC
V gene: TRBV5-1; J gene: TRBJ2-5; clone size: NA; D gene: NA; CDR3 protein: CASSLDLGETQYF; CDR3 DNA: TGCGCCAGCAGCTTGGATCTTGGAGAGACCCAGTACTTC
V gene: TRBV13; J gene: TRBJ2-1; clone size: NA; D gene: TRBD1; CDR3 protein: CASSLEGQGDNEQFF; CDR3 DNA: TGTGCCAGCAGCTTAGAGGGACAGGGAGACAATGAGCAGTTCTTC
V gene: TRBV7-9; J gene: TRBJ2-3; clone size: many; D gene: NA; CDR3 protein: CASSLAAGNTDTQYF; CDR3 DNA: TGTGCCAGCAGCTTGGCAGCTGGGAACACAGATACGCAGTATTTT
V gene: TRBV2; J gene: TRBJ1-4; clone size: many; D gene: NA; CDR3 protein: CASSELGLDEKLFF; CDR3 DNA: TGTGCCAGCAGCGAGTTGGGTCTTGATGAAAAACTGTTTTTT
V gene: TRBV24-1; J gene: TRBJ2-6; clone size: NA; D gene: TRBD1; CDR3 protein: CATSTGQGDYTYSGANVLTF; CDR3 DNA: TGTGCCACCAGCACGGGACAGGGGGATTATACCTACTCTGGGGCCAACGTCCTGACTTTC
V gene: TRBV7-2; J gene: TRBJ2-7; clone size: many; D gene: NA; CDR3 protein: CASSLDTGLSSYEQYF; CDR3 DNA: TGTGCCAGCAGCTTAGACACAGGCCTAAGCTCCTACGAGCAGTACTTC
V gene: TRBV7-9; J gene: TRBJ2-1; clone size: few; D gene: TRBD2; CDR3 protein: CASSQPSGGTYNEQFF; CDR3 DNA: TGTGCCAGCAGCCAACCCAGCGGGGGGACCTACAATGAGCAGTTCTTC
V gene: TRBV2; J gene: TRBJ1-6; clone size: many; D gene: NA; CDR3 protein: CASSETYNSPLHF; CDR3 DNA: TGTGCCAGCAGTGAGACCTATAATTCACCCCTCCACTTT
V gene: TRBV28; J gene: TRBJ2-5; clone size: few; D gene: NA; CDR3 protein: CASRLTGSQETQYF; CDR3 DNA: TGTGCCAGCAGACTAACGGGGAGCCAAGAGACCCAGTACTTC
V gene: TRBV7-9; J gene: TRBJ2-2; clone size: many; D gene: NA; CDR3 protein: CASSSGSQLITGELFF; CDR3 DNA: TGTGCCAGCAGCTCAGGGTCCCAATTGATCACCGGGGAGCTGTTTTTT
V gene: TRBV5-1; J gene: TRBJ1-1; clone size: many; D gene: NA; CDR3 protein: CASSLEGARNTEAFF; CDR3 DNA: TGCGCCAGCAGCTTGGAAGGGGCCAGGAACACTGAAGCTTTCTTT
V gene: TRBV20-1; J gene: TRBJ1-1; clone size: many; D gene: NA; CDR3 protein: CSALGRAGAFF; CDR3 DNA: TGCAGTGCTTTGGGCAGGGCGGGGGCTTTCTTT
V gene: TRBV11-1; J gene: TRBJ2-6; clone size: NA; D gene: TRBD2; CDR3 protein: CASSSWTLAQLSGANVLTF; CDR3 DNA: TGTGCCAGCAGCTCGTGGACACTAGCGCAACTCTCTGGGGCCAACGTCCTGACTTTC
V gene: TRBV5-1; J gene: TRBJ2-3; clone size: many; D gene: TRBD2; CDR3 protein: CASMREGDTQYF; CDR3 DNA: TGCGCCAGCATGCGGGAGGGGGATACGCAGTATTTT
V gene: TRBV29-1; J gene: TRBJ1-1; clone size: few; D gene: TRBD1; CDR3 protein: CSVVRGADTEAFF; CDR3 DNA: TGCAGCGTTGTCAGGGGGGCTGACACTGAAGCTTTCTTT
V gene: TRBV29-1; J gene: TRBJ2-1; clone size: few; D gene: NA; CDR3 protein: CSVEVSVNEQFF; CDR3 DNA: TGCAGCGTTGAAGTATCTGTGAATGAGCAGTTCTTC
V gene: TRBV29-1; J gene: TRBJ1-5; clone size: many; D gene: NA; CDR3 protein: CSVTGEGNQPQHF; CDR3 DNA: TGCAGCGTTACCGGGGAAGGCAATCAGCCCCAGCATTTT
V gene: TRBV7-3; J gene: TRBJ1-4; clone size: many; D gene: NA; CDR3 protein: CASSPVGGGGIEKLFF; CDR3 DNA: TGTGCCAGCAGCCCTGTGGGGGGGGGTGGGATTGAAAAACTGTTTTTT
V gene: TRBV20-1; J gene: TRBJ2-1; clone size: NA; D gene: NA; CDR3 protein: CSASGSLGYNEQFF; CDR3 DNA: TGCAGTGCTAGCGGCTCGCTGGGGTACAATGAGCAGTTCTTC
V gene: TRBV13; J gene: TRBJ1-3; clone size: NA; D gene: NA; CDR3 protein: CASSLDRAIYF; CDR3 DNA: TGTGCCAGCAGCTTAGACCGGGCCATATATTTT
V gene: TRBV5-6; J gene: TRBJ2-7; clone size: many; D gene: TRBD1; CDR3 protein: CASSLGDRGVFPYEQYF; CDR3 DNA: TGTGCCAGCAGCTTGGGTGACAGGGGGGTTTTCCCCTACGAGCAGTACTTC
V gene: TRBV28; J gene: TRBJ2-1; clone size: many; D gene: TRBD2; CDR3 protein: CASPPTGGQYNEQFF; CDR3 DNA: TGTGCCAGCCCCCCCACGGGGGGGCAGTACAATGAGCAGTTCTTC
V gene: TRBV10-3; J gene: TRBJ2-5; clone size: many; D gene: TRBD1; CDR3 protein: CAISESNRGLEETQYF; CDR3 DNA: TGTGCCATCAGTGAGTCGAACAGGGGGCTAGAGGAGACCCAGTACTTC
V gene: TRBV6-1; J gene: TRBJ2-7; clone size: few; D gene: NA; CDR3 protein: CASSETVYEQYF; CDR3 DNA: TGTGCCAGCAGTGAAACAGTATACGAGCAGTACTTC